This T cell receptor (beta chain) was obtained from a study of human T cells and chemical hapten exposure. The overall study: Alopecia areata, totalis or universalis affected patients who were mostly female.

Remarks on this clonotype: Its antigen is as yet unknown.

The germline V gene has CDR1 LGHNA and CDR2 YSLEER. After removal of 0 bases from V and 9 bases from J, the junction contained 10 bases not matched to a gene. The CDR3 runs to 16 residues. Study-level findings and limits: Significantly more large CDR3 similarity clusters were formed by expanded TCRs than by controls. Having alopecia, the donors may differ immunologically from healthy people.

Individual cDNA molecules each carried unique molecular identifiers attached by the library. One entry per CDR3 protein results from TCRdb running MiXCR on the RACE reads. The top ten clones hold less than 3.5% of a sample with 180,000 or so distinct CDR3 sequences, 25% to 35% of them seen once. Time point in this sample: pre-sensitization, week 0. Treatment described: therapeutic diphenylcyclopropenone sensitization with weekly scalp DPC. The sample consisted of whole blood, taken in connection with sensitization to the hapten diphenylcyclopropenone (DPC). This clonotype was obtained from a woman aged 30 to 39 with alopecia areata. Some clones in this sample may be carry-over from other donors' samples. The V gene is TRBV4-3, the J gene TRBJ2-5, with 10 bases aligning to TRBD2. CDR3 amino acids: CASSQDRAGGQWAQYF. CDR3 in DNA: TGCGCCAGCAGCCAAGATCGAGCGGGGGGGCAATGGGCCCAGTACTTC.